The entry below describes one T cell receptor (beta chain). The antigen is undetermined. CD4+CD45RO+CD25- cells were isolated as memory CD4+ T cells. Constant-region reverse primers amplified full-length variable regions, followed by semi-nested Nested Universal Primer A PCR. TCRdb itself ran the 5' RACE reads through MiXCR, one entry per CDR3 protein. The data hold roughly 64,000 distinct CDR3 sequences, with 22% observed a single time. The study, taken as a whole, reports: Whole repertoires were not studied in the larger cohort, only one V-J beta rearrangement. Tumor-infiltrating Treg TCR alpha and beta sequences overlapped most with tumor naive CD4+ T cells, then blood naive.

With 4 bases removed from V and 7 bases from J, the gap between germline ends came to 11 bases. From germline, CDR1 is SGHTA and CDR2 FQGNSA. This CDR3 has 13 amino acids. This chain uses TRBV7-2 with TRBJ1-5; D gene unclear. The sequenced sample consisted of memory CD4+ T cells sorted from a lymph node. Documented subset: memory CD4+ T cells, CD4+CD45RO+CD25-. This clonotype was obtained from a female donor with breast cancer. CDR3 residues: CASSSISGQPQHF. The CDR3 DNA is TGTGCCAGCAGCTCTATTTCCGGGCAGCCCCAGCATTTT.